This TCR beta chain stems from a study of blood T cell repertoires in COVID-19. Study summary: Whether acute or convalescent, the COVID-19 samples came from the United States, Italy and Spain.

The J segment lost 0 bases and the V segment lost 0 bases, leaving 2 bases of the junction unmatched. The CDR3 spans 15 residues. Looked up from germline, CDR1 is SGDLS and CDR2 is YYNGEE. How the authors handled the data: Nucleated cell counts were estimated from reference gene primer amplification. Clones were sequenced by immunoSEQ multiplex PCR, and TCRdb holds only the in-frame ones, with some missing. The DNA gave D and trimming, while V, J and clone size come from that table. The sample consists of around 140,000 clones, around 89% of them appearing once. V and J are TRBV9 and TRBJ1-2, with 7 bases lining up with TRBD1. Material: peripheral blood. The TCR comes from a man between 65 and 80 years old with active COVID-19. CDR3 residues: CASSVAGTANYGYTF. The CDR3 bases are TGTGCCAGCAGCGTAGCGGGGACAGCTAACTATGGCTACACCTTC.